This T cell receptor (beta chain) is drawn from a study of blood T cells in healthy people across ages (dated by TCRdb to about 2015). At the level of the whole study: In model experiments, template switching captured roughly one uniquely barcoded TCR beta cDNA molecule for every two T cells. Using deep sequencing normalized with unique cDNA molecular identifiers, the study measured how TCR beta repertoire diversity changes with age. The donors were split into four age groups: young (average 16 years), middle-aged (around 37), aged (approximately 60) and long-lived (under 85). To avoid experimental bias, donors of different ages were spread randomly across the sequencing lanes. The study analyzed two additional independent replicas of 1 million unique cDNA reads from the same blood draw for two donors, one aged 18 to 30 and one aged 80 or older. Study-wide findings and limitations: Estimates of total diversity based on one million sequenced T cells were considered lower bounds and underestimates. Observed TCR beta diversity correlated strongly with the percentage of naive T cells measured by flow cytometry. The CMV infection status of donors was not known, potentially confounding age-related changes in expanded clonotypes. Since profiling was done on bulk unsorted PBMCs, naive and antigen-experienced compartments could not be conclusively compared. Compared with the aged group, the long-lived group had more naive CD4+ T cells, fewer expanded clones and increased TCR diversity, a pattern suggesting age selection. Observed TCR beta diversity per million T cells fell roughly linearly with age, and a significant reduction was already apparent by age approximately 40.

The approximately 39 donors, aged about 6 to 95 years, were systemically healthy Caucasian individuals from Russia. Each donor gave around 9.5 milliliters of peripheral blood, collected into EDTA-treated Vacutainer tubes. PBMCs were isolated by Ficoll-Paque density-gradient centrifugation, with at least 7 million obtained per sample. Total RNA was extracted from PBMCs with Trizol reagent, with at least 6 micrograms obtained per sample. For every donor, an aliquot of PBMCs went through flow cytometry to measure the percentages of naive CD45RAhigh/CD27high T cells. Taken from the germline V gene, the CDR1 and CDR2 loops are SGHRS and YFSETQ. Measured from the cysteine to the phenylalanine, the CDR3 is 13 residues long. Here the CDR3 DNA is all that survives: 39 bases in frame from base 1. Receptor amplification or capture employed 5' RACE. The listed sequencing device is Illumina HiSeq 2500. A second PCR of roughly 6 to 12 cycles was performed with a sample-barcoded 5' primer and a J-beta primer mix. A unique molecular identifier was introduced onto each TCR beta cDNA molecule by a template-switch 5' adaptor carrying 12 random nucleotides. At least 2.5 million CDR3-containing paired-end reads were obtained from each sample. First-strand cDNA was synthesized from all RNA with the Mint cDNA synthesis kit, primed by a TRBC-specific oligonucleotide. All cDNA was treated with uracil-DNA glycosylase and then went through a first 18-cycle PCR with the universal primers M1SS and BC2_uni_R. The original methods were these. Each sample was normalized by randomly selecting 1 million high-quality reads, each carrying a distinct molecular identifier. Instead of being binned into consensus sequences, reads that shared molecular identifiers were thrown out. MiTCR, set to a Q25 quality threshold and the strictest error-elimination algorithm, was used for CDR3 identification, clonotype clustering and error correction. Lower-bound total TCR beta diversity was estimated with a nonparametric unseen species model using Euler transformation. TCRdb's own reprocessing of the public reads used fastp at Q25 and MiXCR and kept productive beta chains. Each entry is one CDR3 protein sequence, shown with its most common DNA and genes. The V and J calls reflect TCRdb's pipeline rather than the authors' work. Present in this sample are some 1,500,000 distinct CDR3 sequences, approximately 42% of which were seen just once. Of the sample, just over 4% is held by the ten largest clones.

This clonotype came up many times. Its antigen has not been determined. An end of the junction differs from the germline gene, which may be a read error. The chain uses TRBV5-1 and TRBJ2-5, with the identity of the D gene unclear. The sequenced sample consisted of blood. This sequence was found in a woman aged 18-29 years in good health. DNA sequence: TGTGCCAGCAGAAGTGGTAGCCAAGAGACCCAGTACTTC. It translates as CASRSGSQETQYF.